The clone carrying this T cell receptor (beta chain) was observed many times. Antigen specificity is unknown. This record comes from a study of response to subunit inactivated influenza vaccine. Study results and limitations: The authors suggested that every seasonal influenza vaccination recruits few new T cells.

The CDR3 is 17 amino acids. With 1 base clipped from V and 3 bases from J, the junction kept 11 bases outside the gene matches. Per germline, CDR1 SEHNR and CDR2 FQNEAQ (reference sequence). MiXCR was run by TCRdb on the RT-PCR reads, yielding one entry per CDR3 protein. The table shows about 170,000 distinct CDR3 sequences, with about 10% occurring only once. Sequenced material: CD8+ T cells sorted from PBMCs, taken roughly 24 months after vaccination. The receptor comes from a man between 50 and 70 years old who received an inactivated influenza vaccine. V usage is TRBV7-9 and J usage is TRBJ2-7, with 8 nucleotides matching TRBD1. This chain's CDR3 is CASSLVYGQGAYYEQYF. The CDR3 region has the DNA TGTGCCAGCAGCTTAGTGTACGGACAGGGAGCTTACTACGAGCAGTACTTC.